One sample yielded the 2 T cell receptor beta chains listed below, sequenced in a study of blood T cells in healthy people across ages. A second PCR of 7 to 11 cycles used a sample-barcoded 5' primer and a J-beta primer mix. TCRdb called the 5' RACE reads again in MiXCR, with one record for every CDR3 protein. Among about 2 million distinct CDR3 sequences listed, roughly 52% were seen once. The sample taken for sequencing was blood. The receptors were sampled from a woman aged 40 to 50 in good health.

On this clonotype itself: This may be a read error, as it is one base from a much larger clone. The CDR3 nucleotides are TGTGCCAGCAGGTTCGACAGCTACGAGCAGTACTTC. It encodes CASRFDSYEQYF. V is TRBV6-2 or TRBV6-3 and J is TRBJ2-7; maybe TRBD1 (5 bases). From germline, CDR1 is MNHEY and CDR2 SVGEGT. This CDR3 is built from 12 residues. With 6 bases removed from V and 3 bases from J, the gap between germline ends came to 9 bases.

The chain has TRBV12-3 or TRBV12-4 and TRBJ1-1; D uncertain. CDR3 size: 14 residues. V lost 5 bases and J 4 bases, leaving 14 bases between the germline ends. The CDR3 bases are TGTGCCAGCAGTCGGGTCGGGGAACTCACTGAAGCTTTCTTT. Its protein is CASSRVGELTEAFF.